Below, 22 T cell receptor beta chains from the same sample are listed, as sequenced in a study of blood T cell repertoires in COVID-19 (dated by TCRdb to 2020 to 2021). The method behind the library was the immunoSEQ multiplex PCR assay. TCRdb carries this immuneACCESS record with in-frame sequences only. Its versions omit some clonotypes, under half of them owing to an unresolved V gene in the studies checked, with the rest unexplained. Present in this sample are roughly 53,000 clones, 80% to 90% of which were seen just once. Together, the top ten hold around 2.7% of the sample. The sample taken for sequencing was peripheral blood. The receptors were sampled from a man aged 80 or over with acute or convalescent COVID-19.

The J gene is TRBJ1-4, the V gene TRBV6-5, with TRBD1 identical over 8 bases. The CDR3 covers 16 residues. Germline CDR1 is MNHEY and CDR2 is SVGAGI. V was clipped by 2 bases and J by 7 bases; unmatched bases: 9. CDR3 amino acids: CASSYGIDRGGEKLFF. CDR3 nucleotide sequence: TGTGCCAGCAGTTACGGAATAGACAGGGGAGGTGAAAAACTGTTTTTT.

The chain employs TRBV7-2 and TRBJ2-5; 8 nucleotides match TRBD1. V lost 4 bases and J lost 4; bases outside the gene matches: 5. The germline gives CDR1 SGHTA, CDR2 FQGNSA. There are 14 residues in the CDR3. This chain's CDR3 is CASSSRTGRETQYF. CDR3 DNA: TGTGCCAGCAGCTCCCGGACAGGGCGAGAGACCCAGTACTTC. Combining the CDR3 with reference TRBV7-2 and TRBJ2-5 gives the whole variable domain GAGVSQSPSNKVTEKGKDVELRCDPISGHTALYWYRQSLGQGLEFLIYFQGNSAPDKSGLPSDRFSAERTGGSVSTLTIQRTQQEDSAVYLCASSSRTGRETQYFGPGTRLLVL.

CDR3 loop: CASSPGTPAPSGANVLTF. The DNA of the CDR3 is TGCGCCAGCAGTCCCGGGACACCCGCTCCCTCTGGGGCCAACGTCCTGACTTTC. The chain joins TRBV5-1 to TRBJ2-6; maybe TRBD1 (6 bases). The V gene's germline CDR1 is SGHRS and CDR2 YFSETQ. This CDR3 contains 18 residues. V was cut by 5 bases and J by 0 bases, with 18 bases left in between.

The chain couples TRBV20-1 to TRBJ2-3; TRBD2 aligns across 8 bases. Germline CDR1 is DFQATT and CDR2 is SNEGSKA (reference sequence). The CDR3 loop spans 14 amino acids. V shed 3 bases and J 1 base; nucleotides not matched to a gene: 3. CDR3 loop: CSASHGGGTDTQYF. CDR3 DNA: TGCAGTGCTAGTCACGGGGGGGGCACAGATACGCAGTATTTT.

The rearrangement joins TRBV4-1 to TRBJ1-6, with D possibly being TRBD1 (5 bases). This CDR3 region has 16 residues. Looked up from germline, CDR1 is MGHRA and CDR2 is YSYEKL. Trimming stripped 0 bases from V and 14 bases from J, with 20 bases between. This CDR3 is CASSQEGGTLLQTLHF. Here the CDR3 DNA reads TGCGCCAGCAGCCAAGAGGGGGGGACGCTCCTTCAAACCCTCCACTTT.

The rearrangement uses TRBV18 and TRBJ1-5; D is undetermined. The germline V gene has CDR1 KGHSH and CDR2 LQKENI. The germline V and J ends were trimmed by 3 bases and 4 bases, with 10 bases remaining between them. The CDR3 is 14 residues long. CDR3 region: CASSPRQDNQPQHF. For the CDR3, the DNA is TGTGCCAGCTCACCGAGACAAGATAATCAGCCCCAGCATTTT.

This sequence joins TRBV6-2 or TRBV6-3 and TRBJ2-5, with 7 bases aligning to TRBD1. The CDR3 has 15 residues. The V segment lost 5 bases and the J segment 5 bases; nucleotides outside the gene matches: 11. Looked up from germline, CDR1 is MNHEY and CDR2 is SVGEGT. CDR3 DNA: TGTGCCAGCAGTAAGGGAAACAGGGGTCCTGAGACCCAGTACTTC. This gives the protein CASSKGNRGPETQYF.

This chain uses TRBV5-6 with TRBJ1-5; TRBD1 is a possible D gene (6 bases). V lost 2 bases and J 4 bases, leaving 10 bases between the germline ends. Germline CDR1 SGHDT, CDR2 YYEEEE. This CDR3 contains 14 residues. DNA of the CDR3: TGTGCCAGCAGCTTAGGACAGTTAAATCAGCCCCAGCATTTT. Its protein product is CASSLGQLNQPQHF. Together with reference TRBV5-6 and TRBJ1-5, the CDR3 gives the full variable domain: DAGVTQSPTHLIKTRGQQVTLRCSPKSGHDTVSWYQQALGQGPQFIFQYYEEEERQRGNFPDRFSGHQFPNYSSELNVNALLLGDSALYLCASSLGQLNQPQHFGDGTRLSIL.

The table lists this clone with a few counts. The gene calls are TRBV20-1 and TRBJ1-1, with a tentative D call TRBD1 (6 bases). CDR1 and CDR2 (germline): DFQATT, SNEGSKA (reference sequence). This CDR3 has 17 residues. The V gene lost 3 bases and the J gene lost 0 bases, with 20 bases spanning the gap. CDR3 bases: TGCAGTGCTAGTAAGGGGCAGGGGCAGGGGATGAACACTGAAGCTTTCTTT. It yields the protein CSASKGQGQGMNTEAFF.

This chain uses TRBV13 with TRBJ2-7; tentatively, D is TRBD1 (5 bases). The CDR3 is 14 amino acids. The V end lost 1 base, the J end lost 2 bases, and 9 bases lay between the germline ends. Germline CDR1 is PRHDT and CDR2 is FYEKMQ (reference sequence). CDR3 DNA: TGTGCCAGCAGCTTAGAGGGGTTTCCCTACGAGCAGTACTTC. Encoded protein: CASSLEGFPYEQYF.

This rearrangement joins TRBV18 to TRBJ1-5; weak D call: TRBD1 (6 bases). Germline CDR1 and CDR2: KGHSH and LQKENI. This CDR3 has 16 amino acids. V was cut by 3 bases and J by 2 bases, with 14 bases left in between. This CDR3 reads CASSPQRPGGNQPQHF. The CDR3 DNA follows: TGTGCCAGCTCACCCCAAAGGCCAGGGGGCAATCAGCCCCAGCATTTT.

This chain connects TRBV7-9 to TRBJ1-2, with D perhaps matching TRBD1 (6 bases). Germline CDR1 and CDR2: SEHNR and FQNEAQ (reference sequence). V lost 3 bases, J lost 0 bases, and 14 bases lay in between. The CDR3 loop spans 16 amino acids. CDR3 residues: CASSFERGRANYGYTF. The CDR3 coding sequence is TGTGCCAGCAGCTTCGAGAGGGGGAGAGCTAACTATGGCTACACCTTC.

About this clone: Because the CDR3's place on the DNA is in doubt, the DNA is left out and the CDR3 is given as listed by TCRdb. This rearrangement joins TRBV2 to TRBJ1-2; the table calls TRBD1, which could not be checked here. Germline V gene data show CDR1 as SNHLY and CDR2 as FYNNEI. With termini counted, the CDR3 has 13 amino acids. The chain's CDR3 is CASSEVGTGADTF.

The V and J genes are TRBV6-1 and TRBJ1-5, with D tentatively TRBD1 (5 bases). The CDR3 is made up of 17 amino acids. CDR1 and CDR2 (germline): MNHNS, SASEGT. Trimming pared 1 base from V and 3 bases from J, leaving 16 bases between. The DNA for the CDR3 is TGTGCCAGCAGTGAAGGTAGGACAAGGGTAGACAATCAGCCCCAGCATTTT. Residues: CASSEGRTRVDNQPQHF.

This chain joins TRBV18 and TRBJ2-7, with D hard to call. The ends were cut back, 3 bases at V and 0 bases at J, with 6 bases in the middle. Looked up from germline, CDR1 is KGHSH and CDR2 is LQKENI. CDR3 size: 13 residues. The CDR3 region is CASSPDISYEQYF. As DNA, the CDR3 is TGTGCCAGCTCACCTGACATCTCCTACGAGCAGTACTTC.

The gene calls are TRBV7-9 and TRBJ2-1; 11 nucleotides match TRBD1. The V gene's germline CDR1 is SEHNR and CDR2 FQNEAQ (reference sequence). V lost 2 bases to trimming and J lost 9 bases; unmatched junction nucleotides: 6. The CDR3 runs to 15 residues. The DNA for the CDR3 is TGTGCCAGCAGCTTAACCGGGACAGGGGGTAGTGAGCAGTTCTTC. Amino acid sequence: CASSLTGTGGSEQFF. Full variable domain (missing parts from reference TRBV7-9 and TRBJ2-1): DTGVSQNPRHKITKRGQNVTFRCDPISEHNRLYWYRQTLGQGPEFLTYFQNEAQLEKSRLLSDRFSAERPKGSFSTLEIQRTEQGDSAMYLCASSLTGTGGSEQFFGPGTRLTVL.

This chain connects TRBV10-3 to TRBJ1-6; TRBD1 matches 7 bases. Germline V gives CDR1 ENHRY, CDR2 SYGVKD. V shed 4 bases and J 12 bases; nucleotides not matched to a gene: 9. The CDR3 is made up of 14 amino acids. The CDR3 is CAISASQGERPLHF. The CDR3 nucleotides are TGTGCCATCAGTGCGTCCCAGGGGGAAAGACCCCTCCACTTT.

The chain recombines TRBV5-1 with TRBJ1-4, with 9 bases lining up with TRBD1. The length of the CDR3 is 15 residues. V trimming: 0 bases; J trimming: 7 bases; junction bases outside the gene matches: 4. Germline V gene sequence: CDR1 SGHRS, CDR2 YFSETQ. DNA of the CDR3: TGCGCCAGCAGCTTGGATGGGACAGGGTCTGAAAAACTGTTTTTT. Its translation is CASSLDGTGSEKLFF.

V gene TRBV14 combines with J gene TRBJ2-2; D is undetermined. Per germline, CDR1 SGHDN and CDR2 FVKESK. The ends were cut back, 4 bases at V and 5 bases at J, with 8 bases in the middle. The CDR3 contains 13 residues. In DNA, the CDR3 is TGTGCCAGCAGCCTCAAGCATACCGGGGAGCTGTTTTTT. It specifies CASSLKHTGELFF.

The chain is built from TRBV7-3 and TRBJ1-2; no reliable D call. The CDR3 contains 13 residues. Trimming stripped 5 bases from V and 8 bases from J, with 15 bases between. Germline CDR1 SGHTA, CDR2 FQGTGA. The DNA of the CDR3 is TGTGCCAGCAGCAACGAGGCAGAAAGCGGCTACACCTTC. The encoded protein is CASSNEAESGYTF.

This clone appeared a single time. J is TRBJ2-1 and V is TRBV6-5, with TRBD1 identical over 8 bases. Germline V gene lookup returns CDR1 MNHEY and CDR2 SVGAGI. V dropped 6 bases and J dropped 1; count of bases not matched to a gene: 5. CDR3 length: 15 residues. CDR3 bases: TGTGCCAGCAGCTCCGGGACAGGTTCCTACAATGAGCAGTTCTTC. This gives the protein CASSSGTGSYNEQFF.

The chain joins TRBV6-5 to TRBJ2-7, with TRBD2 matching 8 bases. V lost 8 bases to trimming and J lost 2 bases; unmatched junction nucleotides: 5. Germline CDR1 MNHEY, CDR2 SVGAGI. The CDR3 loop spans 13 amino acids. In nucleotides, the CDR3 is TGTGCCAGCGCCGGGGGGGTCCCCTACGAGCAGTACTTC. This gives the protein CASAGGVPYEQYF.